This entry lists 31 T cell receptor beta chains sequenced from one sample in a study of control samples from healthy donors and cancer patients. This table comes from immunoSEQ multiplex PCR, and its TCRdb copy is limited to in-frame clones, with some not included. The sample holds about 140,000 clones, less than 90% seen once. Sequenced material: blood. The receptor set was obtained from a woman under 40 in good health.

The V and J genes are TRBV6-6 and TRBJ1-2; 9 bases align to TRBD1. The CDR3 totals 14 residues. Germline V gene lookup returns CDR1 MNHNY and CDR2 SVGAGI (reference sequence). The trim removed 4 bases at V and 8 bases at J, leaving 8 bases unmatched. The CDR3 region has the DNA TGTGCCAGCAGTTCTTCCGGGACAGGGATCGGCTACACCTTC. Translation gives CASSSSGTGIGYTF.

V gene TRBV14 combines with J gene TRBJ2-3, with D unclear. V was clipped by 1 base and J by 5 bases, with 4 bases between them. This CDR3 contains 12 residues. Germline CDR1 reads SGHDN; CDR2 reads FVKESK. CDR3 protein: CASSQVGDTQYF. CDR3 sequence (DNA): TGTGCCAGCAGCCAAGTTGGAGATACGCAGTATTTT.

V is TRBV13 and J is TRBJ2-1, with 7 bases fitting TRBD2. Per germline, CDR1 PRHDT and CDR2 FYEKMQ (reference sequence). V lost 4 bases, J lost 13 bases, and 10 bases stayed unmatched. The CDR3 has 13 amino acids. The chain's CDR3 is CASSSLLLAIQFF. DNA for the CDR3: TGTGCCAGCAGCTCTCTCCTACTAGCGATACAGTTCTTC.

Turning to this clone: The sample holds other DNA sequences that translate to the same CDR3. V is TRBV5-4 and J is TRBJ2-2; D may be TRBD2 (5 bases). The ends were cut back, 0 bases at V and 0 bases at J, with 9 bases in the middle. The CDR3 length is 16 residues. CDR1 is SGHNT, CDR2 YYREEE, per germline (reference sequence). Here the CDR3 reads CASSLGSGANTGELFF. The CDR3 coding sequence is TGTGCCAGCAGCTTGGGGAGCGGAGCGAACACCGGGGAGCTGTTTTTT.

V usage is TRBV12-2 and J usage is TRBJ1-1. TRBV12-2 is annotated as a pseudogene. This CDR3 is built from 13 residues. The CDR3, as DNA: TGTGCAAGTCGCTTATTAGTCAACACTGAAGCTTTCTTT. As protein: CASRLLVNTEAFF.

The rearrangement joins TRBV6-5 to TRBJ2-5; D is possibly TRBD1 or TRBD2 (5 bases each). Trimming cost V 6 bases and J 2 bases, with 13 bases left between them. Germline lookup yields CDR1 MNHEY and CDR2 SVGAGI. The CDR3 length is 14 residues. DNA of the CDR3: TGTGCCAGCAGCCCCTCGGGGCGACAAGAGACCCAGTACTTC. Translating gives CASSPSGRQETQYF.

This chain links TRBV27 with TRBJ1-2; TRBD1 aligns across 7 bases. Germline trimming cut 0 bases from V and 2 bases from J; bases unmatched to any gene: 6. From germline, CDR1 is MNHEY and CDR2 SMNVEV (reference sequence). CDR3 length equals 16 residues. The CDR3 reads CASSLSRQGRNYGYTF. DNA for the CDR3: TGTGCCAGCAGTTTATCCCGACAGGGACGCAACTATGGCTACACCTTC.

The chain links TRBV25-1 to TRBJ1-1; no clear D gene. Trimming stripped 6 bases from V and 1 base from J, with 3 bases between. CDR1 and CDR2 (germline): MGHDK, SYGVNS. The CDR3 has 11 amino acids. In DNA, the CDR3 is TGTGCCAGCAGGGAGAACACTGAAGCTTTCTTT. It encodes CASRENTEAFF.

CDR3 bases: TGTGCCAGCAGCTTAGAGTTCGCAGGAACGGAAGGAAACACCATATATTTT. The encoded protein is CASSLEFAGTEGNTIYF. This rearrangement joins TRBV7-9 to TRBJ1-3, with D unclear. The CDR3 is made up of 17 amino acids. V was shortened by 1 base and J by 4 bases, with 17 bases between the two germline ends. Germline CDR1 and CDR2: SEHNR and FQNEAQ (reference sequence).

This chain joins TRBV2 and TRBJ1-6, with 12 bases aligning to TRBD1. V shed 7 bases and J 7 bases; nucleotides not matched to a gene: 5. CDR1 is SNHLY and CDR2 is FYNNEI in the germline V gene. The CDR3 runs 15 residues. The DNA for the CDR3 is TGTGCCAGCAAAGGGACAGGGGGCGCGAATTCACCCCTCCACTTT. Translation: CASKGTGGANSPLHF.

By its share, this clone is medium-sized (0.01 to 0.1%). This CDR3 reads CASSLEYTEAFF. The DNA for the CDR3 is TGTGCCAGCAGTTTAGAATACACTGAAGCTTTCTTT. The rearrangement uses TRBV28 and TRBJ1-1, with D unclear. From germline, CDR1 is MDHEN and CDR2 SYDVKM. CDR3 length: 12 amino acids. The V end was cut by 2 bases, the J end by 3 bases, with 4 bases between.

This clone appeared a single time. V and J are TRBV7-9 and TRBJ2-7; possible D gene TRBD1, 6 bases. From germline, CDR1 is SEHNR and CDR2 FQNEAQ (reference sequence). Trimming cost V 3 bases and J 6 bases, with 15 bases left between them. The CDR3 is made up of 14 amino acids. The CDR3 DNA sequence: TGTGCCAGCAGCTTGGGGACAACCGGGGTCGAGCAGTACTTC. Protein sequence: CASSLGTTGVEQYF.

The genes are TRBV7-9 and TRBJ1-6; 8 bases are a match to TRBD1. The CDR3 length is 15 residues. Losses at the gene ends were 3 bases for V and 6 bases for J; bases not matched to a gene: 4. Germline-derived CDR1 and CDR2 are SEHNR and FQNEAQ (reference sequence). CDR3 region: CASSFQTGVNSPLHF. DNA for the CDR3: TGTGCCAGCAGCTTTCAGACAGGGGTTAATTCACCCCTCCACTTT.

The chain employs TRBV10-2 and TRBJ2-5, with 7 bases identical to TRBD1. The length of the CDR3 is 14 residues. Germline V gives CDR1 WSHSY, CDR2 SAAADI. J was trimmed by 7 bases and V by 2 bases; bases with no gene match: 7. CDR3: CASSEEGALRTQYF. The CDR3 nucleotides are TGCGCCAGCAGTGAGGAGGGGGCCCTGAGGACCCAGTACTTC.

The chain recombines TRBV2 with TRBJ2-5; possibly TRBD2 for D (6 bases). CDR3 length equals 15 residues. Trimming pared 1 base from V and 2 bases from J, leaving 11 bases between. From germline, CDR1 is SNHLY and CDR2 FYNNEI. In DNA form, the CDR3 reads TGTGCCAGCAGTGAAGGTTTGGGAGGTCAAGAGACCCAGTACTTC. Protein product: CASSEGLGGQETQYF.

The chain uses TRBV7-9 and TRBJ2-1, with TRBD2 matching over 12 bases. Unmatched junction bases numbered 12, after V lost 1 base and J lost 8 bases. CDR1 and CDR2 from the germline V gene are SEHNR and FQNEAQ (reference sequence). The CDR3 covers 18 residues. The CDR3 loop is CASSLGLAGGPARDEQFF. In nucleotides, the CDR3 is TGTGCCAGCAGCTTAGGTCTAGCGGGAGGGCCAGCGAGGGATGAGCAGTTCTTC.

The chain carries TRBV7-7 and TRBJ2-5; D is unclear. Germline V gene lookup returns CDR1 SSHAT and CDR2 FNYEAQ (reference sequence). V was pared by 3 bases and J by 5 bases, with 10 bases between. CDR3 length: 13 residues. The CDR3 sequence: CASSLGAVETQYF. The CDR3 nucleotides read TGTGCCAGCAGCTTGGGCGCGGTGGAGACCCAGTACTTC.

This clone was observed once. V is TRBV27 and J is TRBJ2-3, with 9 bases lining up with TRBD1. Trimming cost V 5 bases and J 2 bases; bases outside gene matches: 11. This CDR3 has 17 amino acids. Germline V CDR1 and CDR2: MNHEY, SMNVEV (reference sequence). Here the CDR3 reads CASSPHTGGHLTDTQYF. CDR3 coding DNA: TGTGCCAGCAGTCCTCACACAGGGGGCCATCTCACAGATACGCAGTATTTT.

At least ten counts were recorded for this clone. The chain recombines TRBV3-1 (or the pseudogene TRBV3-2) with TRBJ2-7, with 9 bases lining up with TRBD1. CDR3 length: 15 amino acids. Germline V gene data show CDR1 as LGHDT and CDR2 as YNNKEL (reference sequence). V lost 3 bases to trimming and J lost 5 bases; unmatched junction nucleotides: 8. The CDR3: CASSHPGTGNHEQYF. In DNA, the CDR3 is TGTGCCAGCAGCCATCCCGGGACAGGGAATCACGAGCAGTACTTC.

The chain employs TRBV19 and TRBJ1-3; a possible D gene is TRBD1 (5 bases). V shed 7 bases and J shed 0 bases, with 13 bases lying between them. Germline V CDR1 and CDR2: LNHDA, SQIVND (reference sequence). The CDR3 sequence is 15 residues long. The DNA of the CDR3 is TGTGCCAGTATTCCTACAGGCCACTCTGGAAACACCATATATTTT. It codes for CASIPTGHSGNTIYF. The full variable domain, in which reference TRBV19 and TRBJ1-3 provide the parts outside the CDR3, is DGGITQSPKYLFRKEGQNVTLSCEQNLNHDAMYWYRQDPGQGLRLIYYSQIVNDFQKGDIAEGYSVSREKKESFPLTVTSAQKNPTAFYLCASIPTGHSGNTIYFGEGSWLTVV.

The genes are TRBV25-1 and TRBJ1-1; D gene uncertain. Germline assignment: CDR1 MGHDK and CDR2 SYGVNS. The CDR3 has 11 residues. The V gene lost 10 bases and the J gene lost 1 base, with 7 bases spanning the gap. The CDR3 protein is CATQKNTEAFF. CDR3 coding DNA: TGTGCCACGCAAAAGAACACTGAAGCTTTCTTT.

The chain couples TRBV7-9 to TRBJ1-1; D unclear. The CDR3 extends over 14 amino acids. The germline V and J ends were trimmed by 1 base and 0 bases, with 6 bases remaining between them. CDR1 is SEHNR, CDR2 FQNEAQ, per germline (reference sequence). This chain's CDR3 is CASSLVPVNTEAFF. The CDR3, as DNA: TGTGCCAGCAGCTTAGTCCCTGTGAACACTGAAGCTTTCTTT.

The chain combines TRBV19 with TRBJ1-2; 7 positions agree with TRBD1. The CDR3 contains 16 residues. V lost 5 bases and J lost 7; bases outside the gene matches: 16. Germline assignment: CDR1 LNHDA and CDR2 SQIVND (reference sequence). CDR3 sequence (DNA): TGTGCCAGTAGTCAAGCTCGGGACAGCCGGTCGGGTGGCTACACCTTC. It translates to CASSQARDSRSGGYTF.

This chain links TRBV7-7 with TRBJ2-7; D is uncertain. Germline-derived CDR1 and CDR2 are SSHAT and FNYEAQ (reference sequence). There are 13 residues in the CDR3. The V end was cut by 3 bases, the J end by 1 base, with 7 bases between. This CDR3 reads CASSFDESYEQYF. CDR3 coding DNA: TGTGCCAGCAGCTTCGACGAGTCCTACGAGCAGTACTTC.

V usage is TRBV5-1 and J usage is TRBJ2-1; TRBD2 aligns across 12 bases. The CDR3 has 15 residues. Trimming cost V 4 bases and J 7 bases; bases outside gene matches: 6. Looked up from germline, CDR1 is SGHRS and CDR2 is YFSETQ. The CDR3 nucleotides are TGCGCCAGCAGCCCTAGCGGGAGGGCGGGTAATGAGCAGTTCTTC. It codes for CASSPSGRAGNEQFF.

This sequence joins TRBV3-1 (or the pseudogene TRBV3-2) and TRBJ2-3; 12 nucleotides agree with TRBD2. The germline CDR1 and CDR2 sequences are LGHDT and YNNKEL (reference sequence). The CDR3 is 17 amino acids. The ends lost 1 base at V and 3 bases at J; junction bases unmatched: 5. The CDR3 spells CASSQAASGRGTDTQYF. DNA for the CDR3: TGTGCCAGCAGCCAAGCCGCTAGCGGGAGGGGGACAGATACGCAGTATTTT.

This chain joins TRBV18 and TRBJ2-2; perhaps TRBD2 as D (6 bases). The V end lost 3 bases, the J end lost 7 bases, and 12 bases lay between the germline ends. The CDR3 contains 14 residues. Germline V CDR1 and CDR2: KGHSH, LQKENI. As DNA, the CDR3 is TGTGCCAGCTCACCGCGGGGTGAGGACGGGGAGCTGTTTTTT. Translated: CASSPRGEDGELFF.

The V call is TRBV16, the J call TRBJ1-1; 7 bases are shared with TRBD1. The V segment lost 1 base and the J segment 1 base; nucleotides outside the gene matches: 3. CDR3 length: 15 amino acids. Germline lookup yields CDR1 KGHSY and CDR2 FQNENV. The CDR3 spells CASSQYKGANTEAFF. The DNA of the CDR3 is TGTGCCAGCAGCCAATATAAGGGGGCGAACACTGAAGCTTTCTTT.

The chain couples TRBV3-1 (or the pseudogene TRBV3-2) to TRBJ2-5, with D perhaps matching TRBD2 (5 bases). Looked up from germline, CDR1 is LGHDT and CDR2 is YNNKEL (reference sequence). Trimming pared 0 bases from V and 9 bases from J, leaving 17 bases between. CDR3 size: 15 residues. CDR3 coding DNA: TGTGCCAGCAGCCAAGATCTGGCCAGGTCCGGGGCCCAGTACTTC. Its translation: CASSQDLARSGAQYF.

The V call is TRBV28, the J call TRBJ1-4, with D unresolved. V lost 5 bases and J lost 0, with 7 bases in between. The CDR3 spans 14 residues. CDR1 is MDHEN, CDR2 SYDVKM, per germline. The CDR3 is CASSPFATNEKLFF. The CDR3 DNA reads TGTGCCAGCAGTCCCTTTGCAACTAATGAAAAACTGTTTTTT.

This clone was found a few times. The CDR3 is CASSLDRDYGYTF. As DNA, the CDR3 is TGTGCCAGCAGCTTAGACAGGGACTATGGCTACACCTTC. The V and J genes are TRBV7-8 and TRBJ1-2; perhaps TRBD1 as D (6 bases). Germline assignment: CDR1 SGHVS and CDR2 FQNEAQ. This CDR3 contains 13 residues. Between the trimmed V and J ends, which lost 1 base and 3 bases, there was a span of 6 bases.